The clone carrying this T cell receptor beta chain occurred many times. Original processing methods: In papillary thyroid cancer, a distant-metastasis classifier was built using CDR3 differences across clinicopathological groups. TCRdb redid the clone calls on the PCR reads using MiXCR. Clone size and V and J calls follow TCRdb, not the original study. The sample yields more than 13,000 clones, around 22% seen once. Ahead of thyroid surgery, no patient had received treatment of any kind. The CDR3 is 14 residues long. V was pared by 7 bases and J by 6 bases, with 19 bases between. The germline V gene encodes CDR1 ENHRY and CDR2 SYGVKD. The data derive from a study of metastatic and nonmetastatic thyroid tumors.

Sequenced: blood. The chain employs TRBV10-3 and TRBJ2-7, with TRBD2 as a possible D gene (7 bases). This TCR derives from a female donor with papillary thyroid cancer or a benign thyroid nodule (not recorded which). Some clones in this sample may be carry-over from other donors' samples. CDR3 region: CAITAGEGGVEQYF. As DNA, the CDR3 is TGTGCCATCACCGCGGGGGAGGGGGGGGTCGAGCAGTACTTC.